This TCR beta chain came from a study of T cells in Graves' hyperthyroidism and ophthalmopathy. Amplification yielded TCR beta CDR3 regions, with RNA transcripts as the source. In the first-round RT-PCR of the TCR CDR3, the HTBI primer set was used. MiXCR, applied by TCRdb to the multiplex PCR reads, yields one record per CDR3 protein. The sample contains roughly 520,000 distinct CDR3 sequences, around 22% of which appear only once. This clonotype was observed at least ten times. V lost 0 bases to trimming and J lost 5 bases, with 7 bases between them. CDR1 MNHEY and CDR2 SMNVEV come from the germline V gene (reference sequence). The CDR3 runs 13 residues.

This TCR came from a woman in her twenties or thirties with Graves' ophthalmopathy. The rearrangement links TRBV27 to TRBJ1-2; D is undetermined. The specimen sequenced was blood. The CDR3, as DNA: TGTGCCAGCAGTTTATCGGGAGCATATGGCTACACCTTC. This codes for CASSLSGAYGYTF.